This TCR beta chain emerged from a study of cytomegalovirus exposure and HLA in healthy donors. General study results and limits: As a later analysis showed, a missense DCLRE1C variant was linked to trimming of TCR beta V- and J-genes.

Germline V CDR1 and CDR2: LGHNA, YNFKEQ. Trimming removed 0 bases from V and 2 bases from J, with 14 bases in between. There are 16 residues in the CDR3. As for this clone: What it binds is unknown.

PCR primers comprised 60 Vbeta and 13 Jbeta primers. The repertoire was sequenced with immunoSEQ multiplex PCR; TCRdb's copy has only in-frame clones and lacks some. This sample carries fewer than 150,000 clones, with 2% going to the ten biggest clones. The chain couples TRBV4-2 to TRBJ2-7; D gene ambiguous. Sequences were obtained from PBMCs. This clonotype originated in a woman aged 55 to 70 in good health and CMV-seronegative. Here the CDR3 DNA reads TGTGCCAGCAGCCAAGATCGAGCGTTGGAAACCTACGAGCAGTACTTC. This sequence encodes CASSQDRALETYEQYF.